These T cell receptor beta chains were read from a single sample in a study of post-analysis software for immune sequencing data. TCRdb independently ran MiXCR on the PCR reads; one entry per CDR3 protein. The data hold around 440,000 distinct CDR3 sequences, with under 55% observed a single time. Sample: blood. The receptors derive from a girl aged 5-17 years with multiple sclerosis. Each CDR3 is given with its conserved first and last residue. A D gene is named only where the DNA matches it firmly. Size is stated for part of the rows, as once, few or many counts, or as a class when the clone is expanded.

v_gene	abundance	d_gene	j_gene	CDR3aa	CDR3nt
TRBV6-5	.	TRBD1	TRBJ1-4	CASSVLRDRGEKLFF	TGTGCCAGCAGTGTACTCCGGGACAGGGGAGAAAAACTGTTTTTT
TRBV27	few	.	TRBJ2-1	CASSLSWRVYNEQFF	TGTGCCAGCAGTTTATCTTGGCGGGTGTACAATGAGCAGTTCTTC
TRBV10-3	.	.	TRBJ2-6	CAISEGSLTSGANVLTF	TGTGCCATCAGTGAGGGATCCCTCACCTCTGGGGCCAACGTCCTGACTTTC
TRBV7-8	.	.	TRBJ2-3	CASSLLRWDVGTDTQYF	TGTGCCAGCAGCTTACTTCGATGGGATGTGGGCACAGATACGCAGTATTTT
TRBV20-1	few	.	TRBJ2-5	CSALLKGEKETQYF	TGCAGTGCGTTACTGAAGGGCGAGAAAGAGACCCAGTACTTC
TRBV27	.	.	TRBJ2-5	CASSPSGGRDQETQYF	TGTGCCAGCAGTCCCTCCGGAGGCAGGGACCAAGAGACCCAGTACTTC
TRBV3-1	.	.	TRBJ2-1	CASAPASMVNEQFF	TGTGCCAGCGCCCCCGCGTCAATGGTCAATGAGCAGTTCTTC
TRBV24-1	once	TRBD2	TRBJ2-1	CATSGLAGGGSYNEQFF	TGTGCCACCAGTGGACTAGCGGGAGGGGGCTCCTACAATGAGCAGTTCTTC
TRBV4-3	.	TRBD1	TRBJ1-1	CASSPDRANTEAFF	TGCGCCAGCAGCCCCGACAGGGCGAACACTGAAGCTTTCTTT
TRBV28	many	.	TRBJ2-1	CASSPTGSSYNEQFF	TGTGCCAGCAGTCCTACAGGGAGCTCCTACAATGAGCAGTTCTTC
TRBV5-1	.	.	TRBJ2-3	CASSLLGLEPTDTQYF	TGCGCCAGCAGCTTGTTGGGACTCGAACCCACAGATACGCAGTATTTT